This is a list of T cell receptor beta chains from one sample in a study of OX40 agonist ivuxolimab in advanced cancers. Profiling relied on immunoSEQ multiplex PCR, and the TCRdb table lists in-frame clones only, not all of them. The table lists 60,000 to 70,000 clones, about 87% of them singletons. The specimen was CD4+ or CD8+ T cells sorted from blood, collected in a trial of the OX40 agonist ivuxolimab. These receptors all come from an adult with an advanced solid tumor such as melanoma, head and neck, liver or kidney cancer. CDR3s include the opening cysteine and the closing phenylalanine or tryptophan. Fields, in order: D gene, J gene, V gene, clone size, CDR3 protein, CDR3 DNA. A D gene is named only where the DNA matches it firmly. Not all rows give a size; the values are once, few, many and, for expanded clones, a class.

. TRBJ2-1 TRBV7-3 . CASSLARNNEQFF TGTGCCAGCAGCTTAGCGCGTAACAATGAGCAGTTCTTC
. TRBJ1-2 TRBV5-6 . CASSPGLDGYTF TGTGCCAGCAGCCCGGGGTTGGATGGCTACACCTTC
. TRBJ1-4 TRBV18 once CASSPSMDSPEKLFF TGTGCCAGCTCACCATCAATGGACAGCCCCGAAAAACTGTTTTTT
TRBD2 TRBJ2-7 TRBV11-2 . CASSFPASGIYEQYF TGTGCCAGCAGCTTCCCAGCTAGCGGCATCTACGAGCAGTACTTC
. TRBJ1-3 TRBV5-5 . CASSLTYTLSSGNTIYF TGTGCCAGCAGCTTGACGTACACGCTGAGCTCTGGAAACACCATATATTTT
. TRBJ1-5 TRBV6-6 . CASRTGPAQPQHF TGTGCCAGCCGTACAGGGCCGGCTCAGCCCCAGCATTTT
. TRBJ1-1 TRBV19 . CASSVDQGLVTEAFF TGTGCCAGTAGTGTCGACCAGGGGCTGGTCACTGAAGCTTTCTTT
. TRBJ2-1 TRBV12-5 . CASGTTGTHGSNEQFF TGTGCTAGTGGTACGACCGGGACCCACGGTTCCAATGAGCAGTTCTTC
. TRBJ1-1 TRBV9 . CASTEGSLGGTEAFF TGTGCCAGCACCGAAGGGTCTCTCGGCGGGACTGAAGCTTTCTTT
. TRBJ1-2 TRBV6-5 . CASSYSGIRDYGYTF TGTGCCAGCAGTTACTCCGGGATTCGTGACTATGGCTACACCTTC
TRBD1 TRBJ2-1 TRBV15 . CATSRGQGAAEQFF TGTGCCACCAGCAGAGGACAGGGGGCGGCGGAGCAGTTCTTC
TRBD1 TRBJ1-5 TRBV28 . CASSWGGTVNQPQHF TGTGCCAGCAGTTGGGGTGGGACAGTTAATCAGCCCCAGCATTTT
TRBD2 TRBJ2-5 TRBV7-2 . CASSDLAGAQETQYF TGTGCCAGCAGCGACCTAGCGGGAGCCCAAGAGACCCAGTACTTC
TRBD1 TRBJ1-1 TRBV7-2 . CASSTRTGSNTEAFF TGTGCCAGCAGCACCCGGACAGGTTCGAACACTGAAGCTTTCTTT
. TRBJ2-1 TRBV5-1 . CASSLGGPYNEQFF TGCGCCAGCAGCCTAGGGGGGCCGTACAATGAGCAGTTCTTC
. TRBJ2-5 TRBV6-5 . CASSYLTGPPSETQYF TGTGCCAGCAGTTACTTGACGGGGCCTCCATCAGAGACCCAGTACTTC
TRBD2 TRBJ2-5 TRBV10-2 . CASSEQSGGRQTQYF TGCGCCAGCAGTGAACAATCGGGGGGGCGTCAGACCCAGTACTTC
. TRBJ1-4 TRBV5-1 . CASSLGGSETNEKLFF TGCGCCAGCAGCTTGGGGGGCTCGGAAACTAATGAAAAACTGTTTTTT
TRBD2 TRBJ2-1 TRBV10-3 . CAISESAGGQFF TGTGCCATCAGTGAGTCCGCGGGAGGGCAGTTCTTC
. TRBJ1-1 TRBV29-1 . CSVSTGRTEAFF TGCAGCGTTAGTACAGGGCGAACTGAAGCTTTCTTT
. TRBJ2-6 TRBV5-1 once CASSLVAAGANVLTF TGCGCCAGCAGCTTGGTAGCGGCTGGGGCCAACGTCCTGACTTTC
TRBD1 TRBJ1-1 TRBV5-5 . CASSWGQMNTEAFF TGTGCCAGCAGCTGGGGACAGATGAACACTGAAGCTTTCTTT
. TRBJ2-3 TRBV5-8 . CASSSTWAGFTDTQYF TGTGCCAGCAGCTCTACCTGGGCTGGGTTCACAGATACGCAGTATTTT
TRBD1 TRBJ2-7 TRBV19 . CASSGQDSYEQYF TGTGCCAGTAGCGGACAGGACTCCTACGAGCAGTACTTC
TRBD1 TRBJ1-2 TRBV2 . CASSEFQGEADGYTF TGTGCCAGCAGTGAATTCCAGGGGGAAGCGGATGGCTACACCTTC
. TRBJ1-5 TRBV19 . CASSIDLGQPQHF TGTGCCAGTAGTATAGATCTCGGTCAGCCCCAGCATTTT
TRBD2 TRBJ2-5 TRBV2 . CASRGLAAQETQYF TGTGCCAGCAGAGGACTAGCGGCACAAGAGACCCAGTACTTC
. TRBJ2-5 TRBV5-1 once CASSIEETQYF TGCGCCAGCAGCATAGAAGAGACCCAGTACTTC
TRBD2 TRBJ2-7 TRBV11-2 . CASSSTSGDPEQYF TGTGCCAGCAGCTCGACTAGCGGGGACCCCGAGCAGTACTTC
. TRBJ1-1 TRBV10-3 once CAISENVETGTEAFF TGTGCCATCAGTGAGAATGTGGAGACAGGAACTGAAGCTTTCTTT
TRBD2 TRBJ2-3 TRBV19 . CASSTAGGSTRDTQYF TGTGCCAGTAGTACGGCGGGGGGTTCCACACGTGATACGCAGTATTTT
TRBD2 TRBJ2-7 TRBV30 . CAWLAESSYEQYF TGTGCCTGGCTAGCGGAGAGCTCCTACGAGCAGTACTTC